This T cell receptor beta chain was profiled in a study of shared clonotypes between healthy human individuals. Turning to the study itself: There were three CD4 naive, three CD4 memory, two CD8 naive and one CD8 memory plates per donor.

Trimming took off 2 bases at V and 4 bases at J, with 8 bases between the two ends. Germline V gene lookup returns CDR1 MNHNY and CDR2 SVGAGI (reference sequence). The CDR3 sequence is 13 residues long. Clones were sequenced by immunoSEQ multiplex PCR, and TCRdb holds only the in-frame ones, with some missing. The profile shows 2 million to 2.5 million clones, approximately 95% of them singletons. Points on this clone: Its antigen is unknown.

Points from the study as a whole: Clonotypes not shared had lower generation probabilities than those common to all four donors.

Every one of the donors was a Caucasian adult that lived in Nashville, Tennessee. The authors divided CD4+ cells into CD45RA+ naive and CD45RA-negative memory subsets. The sample comprised naive CD4+ T cells from PBMCs. Specified subset: CD45RA+ positively selected. The V gene is TRBV6-6, the J gene TRBJ1-1; the D gene is possibly TRBD1 (5 bases). This TCR came from a man between 18 and 29 years old in good health. Some clones in this sample may be carry-over from other donors' samples. The CDR3 sequence is CASSYGRVTEAFF. In DNA form, the CDR3 reads TGTGCCAGCAGTTACGGCAGGGTCACTGAAGCTTTCTTT.